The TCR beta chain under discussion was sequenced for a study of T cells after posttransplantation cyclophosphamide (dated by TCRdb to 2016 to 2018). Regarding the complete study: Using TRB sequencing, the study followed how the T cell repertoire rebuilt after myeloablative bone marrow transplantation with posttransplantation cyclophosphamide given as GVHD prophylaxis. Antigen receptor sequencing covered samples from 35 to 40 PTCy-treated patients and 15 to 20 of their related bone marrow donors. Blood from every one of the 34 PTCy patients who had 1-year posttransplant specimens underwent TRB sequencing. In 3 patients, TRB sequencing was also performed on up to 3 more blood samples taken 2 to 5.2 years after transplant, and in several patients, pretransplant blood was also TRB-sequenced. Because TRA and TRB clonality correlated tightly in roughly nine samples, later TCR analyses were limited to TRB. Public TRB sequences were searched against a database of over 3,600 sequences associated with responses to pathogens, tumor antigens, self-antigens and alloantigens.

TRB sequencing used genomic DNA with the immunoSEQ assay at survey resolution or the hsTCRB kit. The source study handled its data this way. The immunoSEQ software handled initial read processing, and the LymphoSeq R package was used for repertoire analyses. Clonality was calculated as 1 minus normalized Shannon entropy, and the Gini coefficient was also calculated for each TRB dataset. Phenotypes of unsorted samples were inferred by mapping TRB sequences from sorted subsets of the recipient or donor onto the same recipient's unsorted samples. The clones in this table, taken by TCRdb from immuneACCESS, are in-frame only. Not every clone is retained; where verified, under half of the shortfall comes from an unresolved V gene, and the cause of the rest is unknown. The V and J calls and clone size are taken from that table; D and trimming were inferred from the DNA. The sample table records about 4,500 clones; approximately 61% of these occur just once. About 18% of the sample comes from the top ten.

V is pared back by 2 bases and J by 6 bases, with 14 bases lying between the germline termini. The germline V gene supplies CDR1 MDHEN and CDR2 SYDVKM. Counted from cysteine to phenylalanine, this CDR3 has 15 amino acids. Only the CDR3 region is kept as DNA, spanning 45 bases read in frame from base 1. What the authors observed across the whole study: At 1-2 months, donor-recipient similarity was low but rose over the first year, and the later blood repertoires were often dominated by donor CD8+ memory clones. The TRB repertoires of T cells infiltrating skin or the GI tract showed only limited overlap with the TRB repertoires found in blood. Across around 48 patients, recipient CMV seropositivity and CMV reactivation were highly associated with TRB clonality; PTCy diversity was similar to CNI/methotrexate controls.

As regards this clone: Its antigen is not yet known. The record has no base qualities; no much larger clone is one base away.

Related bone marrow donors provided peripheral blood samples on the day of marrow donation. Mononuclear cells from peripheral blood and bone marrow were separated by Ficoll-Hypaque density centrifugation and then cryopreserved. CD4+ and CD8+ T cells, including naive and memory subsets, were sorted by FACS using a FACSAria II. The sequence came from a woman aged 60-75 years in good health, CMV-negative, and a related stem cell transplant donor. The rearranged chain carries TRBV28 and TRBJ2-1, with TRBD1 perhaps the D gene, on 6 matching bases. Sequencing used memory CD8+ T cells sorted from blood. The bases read TGTGCCAGCAGTTTACCCAGCTGGGGGCCCAATGAGCAGTTCTTC. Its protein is CASSLPSWGPNEQFF.